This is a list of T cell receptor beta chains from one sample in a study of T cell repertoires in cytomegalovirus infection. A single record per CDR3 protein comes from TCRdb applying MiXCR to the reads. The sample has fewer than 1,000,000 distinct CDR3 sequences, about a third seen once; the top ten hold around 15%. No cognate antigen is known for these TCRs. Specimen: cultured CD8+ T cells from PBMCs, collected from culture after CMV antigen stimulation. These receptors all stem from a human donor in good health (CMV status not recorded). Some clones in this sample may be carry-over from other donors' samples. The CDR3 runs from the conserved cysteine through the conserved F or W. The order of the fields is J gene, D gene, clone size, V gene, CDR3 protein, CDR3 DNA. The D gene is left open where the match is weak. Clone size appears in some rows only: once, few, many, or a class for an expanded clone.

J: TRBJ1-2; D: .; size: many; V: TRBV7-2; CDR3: CASSLLTGRSGYTF; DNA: TGTGCCAGCAGCTTATTAACAGGGAGAAGTGGCTACACCTTC
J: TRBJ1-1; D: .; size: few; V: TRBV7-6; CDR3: CASSLVLGGDHDEAFF; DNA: TGTGCCAGCAGCTTAGTTTTGGGGGGAGACCATGATGAAGCTTTCTTT
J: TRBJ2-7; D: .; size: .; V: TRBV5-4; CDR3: CASSLAQGEDEQYF; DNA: TGTGCCAGCAGCTTGGCTCAGGGGGAGGACGAGCAGTACTTC
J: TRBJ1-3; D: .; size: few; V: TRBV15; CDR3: CATSRAREGLSGNTIYF; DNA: TGTGCCACCAGCAGAGCTAGGGAGGGTCTCTCTGGAAACACCATATATTTT
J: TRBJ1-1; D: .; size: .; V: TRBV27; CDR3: CASSLTGFPEAFF; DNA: TGTGCCAGCAGTTTAACCGGGTTCCCTGAAGCTTTCTTT
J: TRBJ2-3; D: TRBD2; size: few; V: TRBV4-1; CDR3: CASSQDRGSGGTQYF; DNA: TGCGCCAGCAGCCAAGACAGGGGTAGCGGGGGCACGCAGTATTTT
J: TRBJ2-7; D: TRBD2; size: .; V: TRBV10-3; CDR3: CAISEWLAGDYYEQYF; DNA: TGTGCCATCAGTGAGTGGCTAGCGGGGGACTACTACGAGCAGTACTTC
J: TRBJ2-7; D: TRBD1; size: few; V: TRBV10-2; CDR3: CASSEDRGYEQYF; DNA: TGCGCCAGCAGTGAGGACAGGGGCTACGAGCAGTACTTC
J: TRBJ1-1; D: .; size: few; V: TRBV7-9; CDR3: CASTLAAGAFF; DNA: TGTGCCAGCACCCTGGCGGCGGGGGCTTTCTTT
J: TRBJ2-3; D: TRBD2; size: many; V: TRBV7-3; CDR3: CASSLAGGPADTQYF; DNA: TGTGCCAGCAGCTTGGCGGGGGGGCCTGCAGATACGCAGTATTTT
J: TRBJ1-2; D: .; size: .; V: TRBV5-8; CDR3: CVSSLDGGFYGYTF; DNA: TGCGTCAGCAGCTTGGATGGAGGGTTCTATGGCTACACCTTC